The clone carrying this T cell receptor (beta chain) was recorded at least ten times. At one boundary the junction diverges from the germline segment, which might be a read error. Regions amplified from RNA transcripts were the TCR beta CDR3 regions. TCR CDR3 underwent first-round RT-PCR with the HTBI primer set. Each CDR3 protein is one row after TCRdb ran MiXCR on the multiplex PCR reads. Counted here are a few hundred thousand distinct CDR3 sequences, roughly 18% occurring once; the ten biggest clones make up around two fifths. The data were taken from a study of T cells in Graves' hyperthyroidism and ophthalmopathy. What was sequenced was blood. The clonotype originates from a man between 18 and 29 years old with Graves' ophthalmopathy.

For the CDR3, the DNA is TGTGCCAGCAGTCAAGGACAGGGGGCCTACGAGCAGTACTTC. Amino acid sequence: CASSQGQGAYEQYF. The V call is TRBV4-1, the J call TRBJ2-7; 10 bases line up with TRBD1. Germline assignment: CDR1 MGHRA and CDR2 YSYEKL. The CDR3 is made up of 14 amino acids.